This entry lists 2 T cell receptor beta chains sequenced from one sample in a study of post-analysis software for immune sequencing data. Included in the TCR beta cDNA libraries were unique molecular identifiers. TCRdb called the PCR reads again in MiXCR, with one record for every CDR3 protein. The data contain approximately 660,000 distinct CDR3 sequences, approximately 60% of them singletons. Antigens of these TCRs are unknown. Points from the study as a whole: TRBV5-6, TRBV5-1 and TRBV20-1 belonged to a set of a few TRBV segments that were more frequent in patients than controls.

Sample: blood. The receptors come from a girl aged 2-15 years with multiple sclerosis.

This chain links TRBV7-2 with TRBJ2-1, with TRBD2 identical over 11 bases. V gave up 5 bases and J gave up 4 bases; unmatched junction bases: 7. This CDR3 is 16 amino acids long. From germline, CDR1 is SGHTA and CDR2 FQGNSA. CDR3 sequence (DNA): TGTGCCAGCAGCACCTTAGCGGGGGGGCGTTACAATGAGCAGTTCTTC. Residues: CASSTLAGGRYNEQFF.

V and J are TRBV6-2 or TRBV6-3 and TRBJ2-2; possible D gene TRBD1, 6 bases. V lost 2 bases and J lost 3, with 13 bases in between. The CDR3 length is 16 residues. Germline V gene sequence: CDR1 MNHEY, CDR2 SVGEGT. The CDR3 sequence is CASSYIGTRYTGELFF. CDR3 coding DNA: TGTGCCAGCAGTTACATCGGGACACGGTACACCGGGGAGCTGTTTTTT.